A selection of T cell receptor beta chains follows, all from one sample in a study of T cell responses to AZD1222 COVID-19 vaccine. Sequencing was performed with immunoSEQ multiplex PCR; in TCRdb, only in-frame clones are kept and a portion is missing. Seen here are over 120,000 clones, around 92% observed once, and the top ten hold 1.5% to 2%. The material was peripheral blood, obtained on day 0 of AZD1222 vaccination. Receptors were obtained from an adult in good health. Both conserved end residues are part of each CDR3. The D gene is left open where the match is weak. Clone size is not always given. Where it is, it says once, few, many or a class for expanded clones.

V gene	D gene	clone size	J gene	CDR3 DNA	CDR3 protein
TRBV18	TRBD2	.	TRBJ2-3	TGTGCCAGCTCACCACTTGCCCCAGCGGGGGCCTCTAGCACAGATACGCAGTATTTT	CASSPLAPAGASSTDTQYF
TRBV27	TRBD1	.	TRBJ2-7	TGTGCCAGCAGTCCATACCGACAGGGTGGGATATTCTACGAGCAGTACTTC	CASSPYRQGGIFYEQYF
TRBV6-5	TRBD1	.	TRBJ1-1	TGTGCCAGCAGTTCGGGACAGGGGGACACTGAAGCTTTCTTT	CASSSGQGDTEAFF
TRBV18	TRBD1	.	TRBJ2-7	TGTGCCAGCTCACCTGGACAGGGGGTGTCCTACGAGCAGTACTTC	CASSPGQGVSYEQYF
TRBV7-9	.	.	TRBJ1-2	TGTGCCAGCAGCATGGGGGACTATGGCTACACCTTC	CASSMGDYGYTF
TRBV4-1	.	.	TRBJ1-6	TGCGCCAGCAGCCAAGTCTCCCCGGGGCCCAATTCACCCCTCCACTTT	CASSQVSPGPNSPLHF
TRBV4-2	.	few	TRBJ2-1	TGTGCCAGCAGCTCCAAGTTTAGTGGGACCGAGGTGTCTGAGCAGTTCTTC	CASSSKFSGTEVSEQFF
TRBV5-1	TRBD2	.	TRBJ2-5	TGCGCCAGCAGCTTGTCCGGGACTAGCGGGGGTCAAGAGACCCAGTACTTC	CASSLSGTSGGQETQYF
TRBV5-4	TRBD2	.	TRBJ2-3	TGTGCCAGCAGCTTGGTACCTAGCGGGGGTTCAGATACGCAGTATTTT	CASSLVPSGGSDTQYF
TRBV28	.	.	TRBJ1-1	TGTGCCAGCAGTTTAATGGCTAACACTGAAGCTTTCTTT	CASSLMANTEAFF
TRBV18	.	.	TRBJ2-7	TGTGCCAGCTCACCTCAAGACACCCAGAGCTCCTACGAGCAGTACTTC	CASSPQDTQSSYEQYF
TRBV14	.	.	TRBJ1-1	TGTGCCAGCAGCCCAAAGGGCGGGGGGTTTGGGGCTGAAGCTTTCTTT	CASSPKGGGFGAEAFF
TRBV19	TRBD1	.	TRBJ2-2	TGTGCCAGTAGCCCCCGGGGCAGGGGGCAAGGCGGGGAGCTGTTTTTT	CASSPRGRGQGGELFF
TRBV3-1/TRBV3-2	TRBD1	.	TRBJ1-2	TGTGCCAGCAGCCAAGGAATTACTGCAGGGGGGGACTATGGCTACACCTTC	CASSQGITAGGDYGYTF
TRBV5-1	TRBD1	.	TRBJ1-2	TGCGCCAGCAGCCGGTCGGACAGGGGCAATGGCTACACCTTC	CASSRSDRGNGYTF
TRBV30	.	.	TRBJ1-5	TGTGCCTGGAGTGACAGGCCGAATCAGCCCCAGCATTTT	CAWSDRPNQPQHF
TRBV3-1/TRBV3-2	.	.	TRBJ2-5	TGTGCCAGCAGCCAGGGTACAGGGCAAGGGACCCAGTACTTC	CASSQGTGQGTQYF
TRBV5-4	.	once	TRBJ2-7	TGTACCAGCAGCTCTAGGGGAGCCTACGAGCAGTACTTC	CTSSSRGAYEQYF
TRBV3-1/TRBV3-2	.	.	TRBJ1-1	TGTGCCAGCAGCCGGGCAGGGGTTACTGAAGCTTTCTTT	CASSRAGVTEAFF
TRBV21-1	.	.	TRBJ2-1	TGTGCCAGCAGCAAACCCGGGACTTTATACAATGAGCAGTTCTTC	CASSKPGTLYNEQFF
TRBV3-1/TRBV3-2	TRBD2	.	TRBJ2-5	TGTGCCAGCAGCCAAGACACGGGGGGCCAAGAGACCCAGTACTTC	CASSQDTGGQETQYF
TRBV30	TRBD1	.	TRBJ1-5	TGTGCCTGGAAAACAGGGGATAGGGATCAGCCCCAGCATTTT	CAWKTGDRDQPQHF
TRBV7-2	.	.	TRBJ1-2	TGTGCCAGCAGCCCTTCGGACAGATTTTATGGCTACACCTTC	CASSPSDRFYGYTF
TRBV7-2	.	.	TRBJ2-5	TGTGCCAGCAGCTTAGGTGGGAGCTCAAAAGAGACCCAGTACTTC	CASSLGGSSKETQYF
TRBV5-6	TRBD1	.	TRBJ2-1	TGTGCCAGCACCCCGTACACCGGGACAGGACTTGGCAATGAGCAGTTCTTC	CASTPYTGTGLGNEQFF
TRBV5-1	.	.	TRBJ2-2	TGCGCCAGCAGCTCAGGGGCAGGGTTGGGCACCGGGGAGCTGTTTTTT	CASSSGAGLGTGELFF
TRBV27	.	few	TRBJ1-2	TGTGCCAGCAGTTTACGGGCGAACTATGGCTACACCTTC	CASSLRANYGYTF
TRBV6-6	.	.	TRBJ2-6	TGTGCCAGCAGTCCCAGCGGGACAGTAACATCGGGGGCCAACGTCCTGACTTTC	CASSPSGTVTSGANVLTF
TRBV4-1	TRBD2	few	TRBJ2-3	TGCGCCAGCAGCCAACCGCTAGCGGGGGCCCAGGAACCCACAGATACGCAGTATTTT	CASSQPLAGAQEPTDTQYF
TRBV27	TRBD1	.	TRBJ1-1	TGTGCCAGCAGTAAACCAGGGGGAAATACTGAAGCTTTCTTT	CASSKPGGNTEAFF
TRBV7-2	.	.	TRBJ1-2	TGTGCCAGCAGCTTGGGGCCCCTTGACTATGGCTACACCTTC	CASSLGPLDYGYTF
TRBV6-4	.	.	TRBJ1-1	TGTGCCAGCAGTGACTCCGGGAACACTGAAGCTTTCTTT	CASSDSGNTEAFF
TRBV6-5	.	.	TRBJ1-1	TGTGCCAGCAGTCAGACGTCGTCGGCCACTGAAGCTTTCTTT	CASSQTSSATEAFF
TRBV7-9	TRBD1	once	TRBJ2-7	TGTGCCAGCAGGGGTAACAGGGGCCCCTACGAGCAGTACTTC	CASRGNRGPYEQYF
TRBV6-5	.	.	TRBJ2-7	TGTGCCAGCAACCTATTTGGGAAGGACGCAGAGCAGTACTTC	CASNLFGKDAEQYF
TRBV10-3	TRBD1	.	TRBJ1-1	TGTGCCATCAGAGTAGGGCAGGGGGACACTGAAGCTTTCTTT	CAIRVGQGDTEAFF
TRBV5-1	.	.	TRBJ2-5	TGCGCCAGCAAGGTGCGGGAGACCCAGTACTTC	CASKVRETQYF
TRBV19	.	.	TRBJ1-5	TGTGCCAGTAGTGCCATCCGGGAGAACCAGCATTTT	CASSAIRENQHF
TRBV5-1	.	.	TRBJ1-6	TGCGCCAGCAGCTTGGGGACTATCGGATCACCCCTCCACTTT	CASSLGTIGSPLHF
TRBV20-1	.	once	TRBJ1-5	TGCAGTGCCAGTTACAGGGAACCGGGGCAGCCCCAGCATTTT	CSASYREPGQPQHF
TRBV5-5	TRBD1	.	TRBJ1-1	TGTGCCAGCAGCTTGGGTCGGACAGGGATAACGGATAGTACTGAAGCTTTCTTT	CASSLGRTGITDSTEAFF